A single sample gave rise to the 5 T cell receptor beta chains below, sequenced in a study of cytomegalovirus exposure and HLA in healthy donors. Assay used: immunoSEQ multiplex PCR; TCRdb lists only in-frame clones, some missing. The sample yields more than 90,000 clones, about 82% seen once. The sample taken for sequencing was PBMCs. These receptors were collected from a young man in good health and CMV-seronegative.

This clone has a handful of counts. J is TRBJ2-2 and V is TRBV4-2, with 14 bases matching TRBD2. The CDR3 covers 15 residues. V was clipped by 3 bases and J by 6 bases; unmatched bases: 0. Germline loops: CDR1 LGHNA, CDR2 YNFKEQ. The CDR3 DNA reads as TGTGCCAGCAGCCAGACTAGCGGGGGGGCCGGGGAGCTGTTTTTT. Translating gives CASSQTSGGAGELFF.

The chain couples TRBV2 to TRBJ2-1; D might be TRBD1 (6 bases). From germline, CDR1 is SNHLY and CDR2 FYNNEI. The V end was cut by 4 bases, the J end by 6 bases, with 13 bases between. The CDR3 has 14 amino acids. Here the CDR3 reads CASSVDRYSNEQFF. CDR3 nucleotides: TGTGCCAGCAGTGTCGACAGGTACAGCAATGAGCAGTTCTTC.

V gene TRBV5-1 combines with J gene TRBJ1-1; D perhaps matches TRBD1 (5 bases). CDR3 length: 13 residues. The V and J ends lost 5 bases and 4 bases respectively, with 12 bases between them. In germline, CDR1 is SGHRS, CDR2 YFSETQ. In DNA form, the CDR3 reads TGCGCCAGCAGATACCAGGGCGGCACTGAAGCTTTCTTT. This encodes CASRYQGGTEAFF.

This chain joins TRBV25-1 and TRBJ2-2; 8 bases are a match to TRBD2. CDR1 MGHDK and CDR2 SYGVNS come from the germline V gene. V was pared by 6 bases and J by 8 bases, with 2 bases of the junction left unmatched. The CDR3 runs 12 residues. In nucleotides, the CDR3 is TGTGCCAGCAGAGCGGGGGCAGGGGAGCTGTTTTTT. Amino acids: CASRAGAGELFF.

The chain couples TRBV4-1 to TRBJ1-1; 9 nucleotides agree with TRBD1. The CDR3 is 13 amino acids. V shed 4 bases, J shed 8 bases, and the junction held 5 bases outside the gene matches. In germline, CDR1 is MGHRA, CDR2 YSYEKL. DNA for the CDR3: TGCGCCAGCAGCCGAGGGACAGGGAGCGAAGCTTTCTTT. Protein sequence: CASSRGTGSEAFF.